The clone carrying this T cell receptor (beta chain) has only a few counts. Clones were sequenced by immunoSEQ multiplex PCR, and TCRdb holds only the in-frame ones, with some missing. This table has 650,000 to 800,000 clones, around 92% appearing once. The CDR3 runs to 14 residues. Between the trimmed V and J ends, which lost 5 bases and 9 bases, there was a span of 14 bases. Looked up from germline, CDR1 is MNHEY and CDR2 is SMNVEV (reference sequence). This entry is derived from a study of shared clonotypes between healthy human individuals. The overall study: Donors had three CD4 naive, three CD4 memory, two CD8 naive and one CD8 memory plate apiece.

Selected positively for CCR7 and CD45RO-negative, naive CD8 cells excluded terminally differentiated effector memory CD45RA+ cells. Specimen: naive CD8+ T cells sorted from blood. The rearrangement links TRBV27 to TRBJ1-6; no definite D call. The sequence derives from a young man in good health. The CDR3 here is CASSTATGASPLHF. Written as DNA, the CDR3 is TGTGCCAGCAGTACCGCTACTGGAGCTTCACCCCTCCACTTT.